This T cell receptor (beta chain) was documented in a study of blood T cell repertoires in COVID-19. Whole-study context: COVID-19 samples, acute and convalescent, were from the United States, Italy and Spain.

This table comes from immunoSEQ multiplex PCR, and its TCRdb copy is limited to in-frame clones, with some not included. The data contain more than 200,000 clones, around nine tenths of them singletons. Allocation to cohorts depended on clinical history reported by the participants. This receptor was taken from a man in his thirties or forties in a cohort exposed to, infected with or recovered from COVID-19 (not recorded which). Material: PBMCs or T cells enriched from blood (not recorded which).

CDR3 protein: CASSPDRLNTEAFF. CDR3 nucleotides: TGTGCCAGCTCACCTGACAGATTGAACACTGAAGCTTTCTTT. The gene calls are TRBV18 and TRBJ1-1; perhaps TRBD1 as D (5 bases). Per germline, CDR1 KGHSH and CDR2 LQKENI. Trimming took 3 bases from V and 0 from J, leaving 8 bases between them. The CDR3 runs to 14 residues. Full variable domain (rest looked up from reference TRBV18 and TRBJ1-1): NAGVMQNPRHLVRRRGQEARLRCSPMKGHSHVYWYRQLPEEGLKFMVYLQKENIIDESGMPKERFSAEFPKEGPSILRIQQVVRGDSAAYFCASSPDRLNTEAFFGQGTRLTVV.